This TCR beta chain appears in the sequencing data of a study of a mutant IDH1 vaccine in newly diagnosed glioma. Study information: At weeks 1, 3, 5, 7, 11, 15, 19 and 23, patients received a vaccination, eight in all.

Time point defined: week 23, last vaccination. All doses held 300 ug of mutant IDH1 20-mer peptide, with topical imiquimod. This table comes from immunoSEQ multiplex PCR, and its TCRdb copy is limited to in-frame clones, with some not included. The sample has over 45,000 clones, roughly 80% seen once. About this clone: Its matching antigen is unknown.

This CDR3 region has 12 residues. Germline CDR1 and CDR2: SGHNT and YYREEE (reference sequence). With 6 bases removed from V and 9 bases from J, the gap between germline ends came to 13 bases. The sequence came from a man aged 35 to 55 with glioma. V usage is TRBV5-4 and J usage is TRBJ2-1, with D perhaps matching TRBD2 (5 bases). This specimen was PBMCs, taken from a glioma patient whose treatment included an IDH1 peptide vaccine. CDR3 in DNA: TGTGCCAGCACCCCCACTCGGGGTGAGCAGTTCTTC. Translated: CASTPTRGEQFF.